Here is one TCR beta chain with its context. What it recognizes is unknown. Naive CD8 cells comprised CD45RO-negative, CCR7-positively selected cells, excluding terminally differentiated effector memory CD45RA+ cells. All donors qualified as healthy HIV-negative adults and had experienced no recent acute infections or vaccinations. The table came from immunoSEQ multiplex PCR; TCRdb's copy has only in-frame clones and leaves some out. The table lists hundreds of thousands of clones, around 96% of them singletons. This sample was included in a study of shared clonotypes between healthy human individuals. The study's findings and limits: Sorted-subset sequencing, rarefaction showed, was incomplete despite large depth. Generation of non-shared clonotypes was less probable than generation of clonotypes shared by all four donors.

This CDR3 comprises 15 residues. Germline V gene data show CDR1 as MNHEY and CDR2 as SMNVEV (reference sequence). Losses at the gene ends were 4 bases for V and 12 bases for J; bases not matched to a gene: 8. The receptor was isolated from a woman aged 25 to 39 in good health. The sequenced material came from naive CD8+ T cells sorted from blood. The gene calls are TRBV27 and TRBJ2-1, with 14 nucleotides matching TRBD2. The CDR3 DNA sequence: TGTGCCAGCAGTTCACCGGGACTAGCGGGGGCGGGGCAGTTCTTC. Protein: CASSSPGLAGAGQFF.